The 27 T cell receptor beta chains below were found in one sample sequenced in a study of immune evolution from preneoplasia to lung adenocarcinoma. Method: immunoSEQ multiplex PCR; TCRdb's copy keeps in-frame clones and lacks some. Among over 3,500 clones listed, approximately 88% were seen once. The sequenced sample was FFPE lung adenocarcinoma in situ tissue. The receptors derive from a person aged 55 to 79 with lung adenocarcinoma.

Only one count was recorded for this clone. CDR3 amino acids: CASSVLAGPYEQYF. The CDR3 DNA reads as TGTGCCAGCAGTGTGCTAGCGGGGCCTTACGAGCAGTACTTC. The chain links TRBV2 to TRBJ2-7, with TRBD2 matching 9 bases. Germline V gene data show CDR1 as SNHLY and CDR2 as FYNNEI. This CDR3 has 14 residues. Unmatched junction bases numbered 5, after V lost 4 bases and J lost 4 bases.

The chain has TRBV5-1 and TRBJ2-5; 9 bases line up with TRBD1. The length of the CDR3 is 18 residues. V trimming: 0 bases; J trimming: 4 bases; junction bases outside the gene matches: 13. Germline-derived CDR1 and CDR2 are SGHRS and YFSETQ. CDR3 in amino acids: CASSLGPAQGARGETQYF. CDR3 coding DNA: TGCGCCAGCAGCTTGGGTCCTGCACAGGGGGCGCGGGGAGAGACCCAGTACTTC.

This rearrangement joins TRBV6-5 to TRBJ1-1; D not certain. The germline V gene encodes CDR1 MNHEY and CDR2 SVGAGI. V lost 5 bases and J 4 bases, leaving 14 bases between the germline ends. This CDR3 has 14 residues. The CDR3 sequence: CASSGRLVGTEAFF. CDR3 DNA sequence: TGTGCCAGCAGTGGGAGACTTGTGGGCACTGAAGCTTTCTTT.

The chain couples TRBV11-2 to TRBJ1-1; no definite D call. The CDR3 runs 14 residues. CDR1 SGHAT and CDR2 FQNNGV come from the germline V gene. V was shortened by 0 bases and J by 2 bases, with 7 bases between the two germline ends. The CDR3 loop reads CASSLETANTEAFF. CDR3 in DNA: TGTGCCAGCAGCTTAGAAACAGCTAACACTGAAGCTTTCTTT.

This chain connects TRBV21-1 to TRBJ1-4; the table names TRBD1, a call not compared with the DNA. TRBV21-1 represents a pseudogene. The CDR3 has 14 amino acids. In nucleotides, the CDR3 is TGTGCCAGCAGCAAAGTTACAGTTAATGAAAAACTGTTTTTT. It yields the protein CASSKVTVNEKLFF.

This chain joins TRBV7-3 and TRBJ2-7; possibly TRBD1 for D (5 bases). CDR3 length: 14 residues. The germline V gene has CDR1 SGHTA and CDR2 FQGTGA. The V and J ends lost 5 bases and 6 bases respectively, with 17 bases between them. For the CDR3, the DNA is TGTGCCAGCAGCCCCGACCAGGGTTGGCGCGAGCAGTACTTC. Its protein is CASSPDQGWREQYF.

Only one count was recorded for this clone. The chain carries TRBV10-3 and TRBJ2-1; 12 bases agree with TRBD2. Germline CDR1 and CDR2: ENHRY and SYGVKD. The CDR3 loop spans 19 amino acids. V shed 4 bases, J shed 0 bases, and the junction held 10 bases outside the gene matches. The CDR3 region has the DNA TGTGCCATCAGTGGAAGAACTAGCGGGAGGAAAAGCTCCTACAATGAGCAGTTCTTC. This translates into CAISGRTSGRKSSYNEQFF.

J is TRBJ1-3 and V is TRBV7-2, with D unclear. In germline, CDR1 is SGHTA, CDR2 FQGNSA. This CDR3 is built from 14 residues. Trimming took 5 bases from V and 1 from J, leaving 9 bases between them. CDR3 DNA: TGTGCCAGCAGCCCCGTAGGATCTGGAAACACCATATATTTT. Its protein product is CASSPVGSGNTIYF.

The table lists this clone with a few counts. The chain employs TRBV4-1 and TRBJ1-2; the D gene is possibly TRBD1 (6 bases). There are 14 residues in the CDR3. The germline V gene has CDR1 MGHRA and CDR2 YSYEKL. The V gene lost 5 bases and the J gene lost 0 bases, with 10 bases spanning the gap. Here the CDR3 reads CASSIYRANYGYTF. DNA for the CDR3: TGCGCCAGCAGCATATACAGGGCTAACTATGGCTACACCTTC.

The V and J genes are TRBV7-6 and TRBJ2-3, with D perhaps matching TRBD2 (6 bases). V was cut by 2 bases and J by 6 bases, with 18 bases left in between. Germline V CDR1 and CDR2: SGHVS, FNYEAQ. The CDR3 loop spans 16 amino acids. CDR3 region: CASSLLTGGPRDTQYF. The CDR3 bases are TGTGCCAGCAGCTTACTTACCGGGGGTCCGAGGGATACGCAGTATTTT.

The chain combines TRBV5-8 with TRBJ2-1; 7 bases are shared with TRBD1. Germline V gene sequence: CDR1 SGHTS, CDR2 YDEGEE. The J segment lost 5 bases and the V segment lost 4 bases, leaving 12 bases of the junction unmatched. There are 16 residues in the CDR3. DNA for the CDR3: TGTGCCAGCAGCCACGGGACAGCGACCTTCGACAATGAGCAGTTCTTC. Its protein is CASSHGTATFDNEQFF.

The chain uses TRBV5-1 and TRBJ1-4; D may be TRBD1 (5 bases). This CDR3 has 13 amino acids. CDR1 and CDR2 from the germline V gene are SGHRS and YFSETQ. The V end lost 5 bases, the J end lost 3 bases, and 8 bases lay between the germline ends. CDR3 bases: TGCGCCAGCAGTCCGGGGGCTAATGAAAAACTGTTTTTT. This codes for CASSPGANEKLFF.

As concerns this clone: At one end the junction does not follow the germline gene, possibly because of a read error. This sample includes further DNA sequences coding for the same CDR3. The V and J genes are TRBV7-9 and TRBJ2-5, with 9 bases fitting TRBD2. The CDR3 has 17 amino acids. The germline V gene encodes CDR1 SEHNR and CDR2 FQNEAQ (reference sequence). In nucleotides, the CDR3 is TGTGCCAGCAGCTTAGGGGCAGGACTAGCGAGAGGGGAGACTCAGTACTTC. Amino acids: CASSLGAGLARGETQYF.

This clone was recorded once. The chain couples TRBV2 to TRBJ2-7; 9 bases map to TRBD1. Germline V gene lookup returns CDR1 SNHLY and CDR2 FYNNEI. The CDR3 runs 14 residues. The V segment lost 3 bases and the J segment 3 bases; nucleotides outside the gene matches: 3. This CDR3 is CASSEGTGFYEQYF. The DNA for the CDR3 is TGTGCCAGCAGTGAGGGGACAGGGTTCTACGAGCAGTACTTC.

The DNA of the CDR3 is TGTGCCAGCAGCTTAGTCGGAGGGAGGGCCGGGGAGCTGTTTTTT. Translating gives CASSLVGGRAGELFF. V and J are TRBV7-2 and TRBJ2-2; 7 nucleotides agree with TRBD2. CDR1 SGHTA and CDR2 FQGNSA come from the germline V gene. The CDR3 is made up of 15 amino acids. Losses at the gene ends were 1 base for V and 6 bases for J; bases not matched to a gene: 5.

This chain links TRBV7-9 with TRBJ2-3; possible D gene TRBD1, 6 bases. The CDR3 runs 16 residues. V was trimmed by 6 bases and J by 0 bases, leaving 16 bases between them. CDR1 and CDR2 (germline): SEHNR, FQNEAQ (reference sequence). The CDR3 coding sequence is TGTGCCAGCAGTTTACAGGGACACGGGAGCACAGATACGCAGTATTTT. It specifies CASSLQGHGSTDTQYF.

This clone was counted a single time. The chain joins TRBV7-9 to TRBJ2-7; D is ambiguous. In germline, CDR1 is SEHNR, CDR2 FQNEAQ (reference sequence). CDR3 length: 13 residues. The V end was cut by 4 bases, the J end by 2 bases, with 9 bases between. CDR3 in amino acids: CASSSAATYEQYF. In nucleotides, the CDR3 is TGTGCCAGCAGCTCGGCCGCGACCTACGAGCAGTACTTC.

The rearrangement links TRBV5-5 to TRBJ1-5, with D possibly TRBD1 on 6 matching bases. Germline V gene sequence: CDR1 SGHKS, CDR2 YYEKEE (reference sequence). Trimming removed 4 bases at V and 6 bases at J, with 14 bases between. The CDR3 runs 14 residues. The CDR3 reads CASSPTGGVQPQHF. The CDR3 DNA reads TGTGCCAGCAGCCCGACGGGGGGCGTTCAGCCCCAGCATTTT.

This clone was seen a single time. CDR3 bases: TGTGCCAGCAGTTTACTGGCAAACCGCGACACCGGGGAGCTGTTTTTT. Translated: CASSLLANRDTGELFF. The chain couples TRBV6-5 to TRBJ2-2; D is ambiguous. Trimming took off 4 bases at V and 3 bases at J, with 15 bases between the two ends. Germline lookup yields CDR1 MNHEY and CDR2 SVGAGI. This CDR3 has 16 residues.

The chain employs TRBV7-2 and TRBJ2-7; D may match TRBD1 or TRBD2 (5 bases each). Germline-derived CDR1 and CDR2 are SGHTA and FQGNSA. This CDR3 spans 15 amino acids. Between the trimmed V and J ends, which lost 1 base and 0 bases, there was a span of 10 bases. This chain's CDR3 is CASSLGGVSSYEQYF. For the CDR3, the DNA is TGTGCCAGCAGCTTAGGAGGGGTCAGCTCCTACGAGCAGTACTTC.

The chain carries TRBV5-1 and TRBJ2-2; D may be TRBD2 (5 bases). Trimming stripped 2 bases from V and 5 bases from J, with 7 bases between. The length of the CDR3 is 13 residues. Germline V gene sequence: CDR1 SGHRS, CDR2 YFSETQ. CDR3 loop: CASSFEGTGELFF. The CDR3 region has the DNA TGCGCCAGCAGCTTTGAGGGAACCGGGGAGCTGTTTTTT.

The chain carries TRBV30 and TRBJ1-5; D is ambiguous. The CDR3 loop spans 12 amino acids. Germline V CDR1 and CDR2: GTSNPN, SVGIG (reference sequence). V was pared by 3 bases and J by 4 bases, with 7 bases between. Here the CDR3 DNA reads TGTGCCTGGAGCGACGTAAATCAGCCCCAGCATTTT. This encodes CAWSDVNQPQHF.

The chain joins TRBV29-1 to TRBJ2-1; no clear D gene. This CDR3 contains 13 residues. The germline V and J ends were trimmed by 2 bases and 0 bases, with 5 bases remaining between them. CDR1 is SQVTM and CDR2 is ANQGSEA in the germline V gene. The CDR3 sequence: CSVEPNSYNEQFF. The CDR3 DNA is TGCAGCGTTGAACCCAACTCCTACAATGAGCAGTTCTTC.

The genes are TRBV10-3 and TRBJ2-5; TRBD2 is a possible D gene (6 bases). Germline V gives CDR1 ENHRY, CDR2 SYGVKD. Trimming shortened V by 3 bases and J by 5 bases, and 13 bases separated the two germline ends. The CDR3 is 14 residues long. CDR3 nucleotide sequence: TGTGCCATCAGTGAATCCGGGAGTGTGGAGACCCAGTACTTC. As protein: CAISESGSVETQYF.

The genes are TRBV2 and TRBJ2-7; D is undetermined. The germline gives CDR1 SNHLY, CDR2 FYNNEI. Trimming removed 4 bases from V and 0 bases from J, with 4 bases in between. The CDR3 consists of 12 residues. CDR3 nucleotide sequence: TGTGCCAGCAGTGGGTCCTCCTACGAGCAGTACTTC. Translating it yields CASSGSSYEQYF.

The chain couples TRBV29-1 to TRBJ2-1; a weak D match, TRBD1 (6 bases). CDR3 length: 14 residues. Germline values: CDR1 SQVTM, CDR2 ANQGSEA. V lost 6 bases to trimming and J lost 10 bases, with 22 bases between them. CDR3 DNA sequence: TGCAGCGTAGGCAGGGGATCTATCGGGGTCGAGCAGTTCTTC. Translated: CSVGRGSIGVEQFF.

CDR3 sequence reads: CASSLSRASYTF. The DNA for the CDR3 is TGTGCCAGCAGTTTATCCAGGGCCAGCTACACCTTC. V gene TRBV28 combines with J gene TRBJ1-2, with a possible D match to TRBD1 (5 bases). Germline lookup yields CDR1 MDHEN and CDR2 SYDVKM. V was cut by 1 base and J by 9 bases, with 9 bases left in between. This CDR3 is built from 12 residues.